Listed here is a single TCR beta chain. This sample is drawn from a study of cytomegalovirus exposure and HLA in healthy donors. PCR primers comprised 60 Vbeta and 13 Jbeta primers. Clones were sequenced by immunoSEQ multiplex PCR, and TCRdb holds only the in-frame ones, with some missing. The table has 120,000 to 150,000 clones, under 85% seen once. The CDR3 runs 13 residues. Trimming stripped 4 bases from V and 0 bases from J, with 7 bases between. Germline V gives CDR1 SGDLS, CDR2 YYNGEE. This TCR derives from a woman aged 35 to 49 in good health and CMV-seropositive. Sample: PBMCs. The chain couples TRBV9 to TRBJ1-1; D is unclear. The CDR3: CASSTTMNTEAFF. DNA of the CDR3: TGTGCCAGCAGCACGACAATGAACACTGAAGCTTTCTTT.